The sequence of this TCR beta chain was determined in a study of tumor-infiltrating lymphocytes in localized non-small cell lung cancer. Across the whole study: Patients included smokers and never-smokers with various histologies, some sampled after neoadjuvant chemotherapy.

Sequencing was performed with immunoSEQ multiplex PCR; in TCRdb, only in-frame clones are kept and a portion is missing. The sample consists of thousands of clones, 74% of them appearing once. The sequenced sample was lung tumor tissue. This TCR derives from a human donor with non-small cell lung cancer.

In DNA, the CDR3 is TGTGCCAGCAGCGTAGAGCAGGTTAGCGAGCAGTACTTC. It codes for CASSVEQVSEQYF. The chain has TRBV9 and TRBJ2-7; D is unclear. V lost 0 bases, J lost 6 bases, and 10 bases lay in between. The CDR3 sequence is 13 residues long. Germline values: CDR1 SGDLS, CDR2 YYNGEE.